This T cell receptor (beta chain) was recovered during a study of cytomegalovirus exposure and HLA in healthy donors. Turning to the study itself: When fewer than 500 donors were genotyped, roughly 80% of them were found to fall in the Caucasian-associated ancestry cluster. Study-wide findings and caveats: A list of 164 TCR beta chains associated with cytomegalovirus was given. For most TCR beta V segments, an earlier analysis put the productive rate at about 87% or about 30% of the time. Reported results showed that the classifier diagnosed cytomegalovirus status with high specificity and sensitivity.

Turning to this clone: What it recognizes is unknown.

The PCR used 60 Vbeta and 13 Jbeta primers. Only in-frame clones appear in the TCRdb table, and some are missing; sequencing was by immunoSEQ multiplex PCR. The table lists approximately 120,000 clones, roughly a tenth of them singletons. Germline lookup yields CDR1 MNHEY and CDR2 SMNVEV (reference sequence). The junction had 9 bases not matched to a gene; V was cut back by 5 bases and J by 7 bases. The CDR3 is 16 residues long. The source is a woman between 18 and 29 years old in good health and CMV-seropositive. Sequencing was carried out using PBMCs. The chain couples TRBV27 to TRBJ2-1; TRBD2 matches at 12 bases. DNA for the CDR3: TGTGCCAGCAGTATCCTTAAGACTAGCGGGAGAAATGAGCAGTTCTTC. Its translation: CASSILKTSGRNEQFF.